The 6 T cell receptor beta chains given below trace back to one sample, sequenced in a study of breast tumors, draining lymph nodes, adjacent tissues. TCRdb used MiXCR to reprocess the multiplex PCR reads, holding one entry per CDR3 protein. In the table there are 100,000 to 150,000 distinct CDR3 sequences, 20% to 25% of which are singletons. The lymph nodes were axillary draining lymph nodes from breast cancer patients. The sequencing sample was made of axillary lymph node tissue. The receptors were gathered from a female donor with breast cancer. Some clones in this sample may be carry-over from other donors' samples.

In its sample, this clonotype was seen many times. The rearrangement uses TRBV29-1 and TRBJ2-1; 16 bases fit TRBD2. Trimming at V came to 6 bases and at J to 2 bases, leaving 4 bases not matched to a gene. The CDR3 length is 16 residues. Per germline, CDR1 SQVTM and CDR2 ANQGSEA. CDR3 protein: CSVAGLAGGPYNEQFF. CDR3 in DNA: TGCAGCGTCGCGGGACTAGCGGGAGGGCCCTACAATGAGCAGTTCTTC.

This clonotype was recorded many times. In DNA, the CDR3 is TGCGCCAGCATGCGGGACATGGCGACTAGCGGGAACACCGGGGAGCTGTTTTTT. Its translation is CASMRDMATSGNTGELFF. The gene calls are TRBV4-3 and TRBJ2-2; 9 positions agree with TRBD2. V dropped 7 bases and J dropped 1; count of bases not matched to a gene: 13. Germline CDR1 LGHNA, CDR2 YSLEER. The CDR3 runs to 18 residues.

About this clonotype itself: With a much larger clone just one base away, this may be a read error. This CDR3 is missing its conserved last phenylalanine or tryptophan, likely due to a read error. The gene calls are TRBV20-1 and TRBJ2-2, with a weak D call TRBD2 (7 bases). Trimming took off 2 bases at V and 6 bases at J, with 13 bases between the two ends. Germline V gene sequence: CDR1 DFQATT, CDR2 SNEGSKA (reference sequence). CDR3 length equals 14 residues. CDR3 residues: CSARWGGAAGELFL. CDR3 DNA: TGCAGTGCTAGATGGGGGGGGGCAGCCGGGGAGCTGTTTCTT.

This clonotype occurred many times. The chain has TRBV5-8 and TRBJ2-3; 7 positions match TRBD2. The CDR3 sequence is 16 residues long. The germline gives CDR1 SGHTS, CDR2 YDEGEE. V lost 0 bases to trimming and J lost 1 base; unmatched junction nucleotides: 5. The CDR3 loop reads CASSLAPTSGTDTQYF. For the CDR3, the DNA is TGTGCCAGCAGCTTGGCCCCAACTAGCGGCACAGATACGCAGTATTTT.

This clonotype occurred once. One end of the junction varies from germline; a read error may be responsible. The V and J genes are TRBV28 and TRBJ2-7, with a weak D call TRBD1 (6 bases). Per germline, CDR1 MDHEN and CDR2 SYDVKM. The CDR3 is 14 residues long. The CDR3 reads CTSLSPGDSYEQYF. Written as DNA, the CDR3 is TGTACCAGCCTTTCCCCAGGGGATTCCTACGAGCAGTACTTC.

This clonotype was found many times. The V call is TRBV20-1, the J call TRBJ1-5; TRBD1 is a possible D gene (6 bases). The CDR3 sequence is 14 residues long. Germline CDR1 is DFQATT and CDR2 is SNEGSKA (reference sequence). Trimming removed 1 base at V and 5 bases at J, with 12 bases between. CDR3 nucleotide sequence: TGCAGTGCTAGAGCCCGGGGGGCGGATCAGCCCCAGCATTTT. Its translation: CSARARGADQPQHF.